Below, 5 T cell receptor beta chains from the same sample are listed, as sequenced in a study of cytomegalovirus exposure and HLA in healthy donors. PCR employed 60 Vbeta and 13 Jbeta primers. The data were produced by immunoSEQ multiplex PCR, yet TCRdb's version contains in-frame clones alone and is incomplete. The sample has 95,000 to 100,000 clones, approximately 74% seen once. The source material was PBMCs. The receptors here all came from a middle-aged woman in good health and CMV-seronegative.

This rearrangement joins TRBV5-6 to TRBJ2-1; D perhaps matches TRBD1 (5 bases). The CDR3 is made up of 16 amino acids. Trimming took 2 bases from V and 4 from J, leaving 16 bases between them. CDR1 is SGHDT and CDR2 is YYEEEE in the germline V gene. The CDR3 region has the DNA TGTGCCAGCAGCTTAGGACATCCGGTTGATTACAATGAGCAGTTCTTC. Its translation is CASSLGHPVDYNEQFF.

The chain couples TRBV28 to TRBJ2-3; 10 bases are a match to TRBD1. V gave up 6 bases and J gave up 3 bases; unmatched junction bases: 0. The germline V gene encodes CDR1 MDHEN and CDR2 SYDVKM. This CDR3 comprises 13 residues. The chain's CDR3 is CASRGQGTDTQYF. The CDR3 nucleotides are TGTGCCAGCAGGGGACAGGGGACAGATACGCAGTATTTT. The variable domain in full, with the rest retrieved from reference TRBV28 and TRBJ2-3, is DVKVTQSSRYLVKRTGEKVFLECVQDMDHENMFWYRQDPGLGLRLIYFSYDVKMKEKGDIPEGYSVSREKKERFSLILESASTNQTSMYLCASRGQGTDTQYFGPGTRLTVL.

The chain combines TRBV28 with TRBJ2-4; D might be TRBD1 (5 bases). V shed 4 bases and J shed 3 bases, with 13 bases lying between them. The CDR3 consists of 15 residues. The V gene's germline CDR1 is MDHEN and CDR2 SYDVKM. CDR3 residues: CASSSQGRVKNIQYF. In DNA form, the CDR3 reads TGTGCCAGCAGTTCCCAGGGCAGGGTCAAAAACATTCAGTACTTC.

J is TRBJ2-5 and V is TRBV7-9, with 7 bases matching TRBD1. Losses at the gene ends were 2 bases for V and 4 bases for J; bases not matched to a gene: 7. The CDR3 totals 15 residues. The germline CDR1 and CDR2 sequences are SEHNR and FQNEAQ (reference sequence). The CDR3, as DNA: TGTGCCAGCAGCTTAAGACAGGGTATAGGAGAGACCCAGTACTTC. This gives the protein CASSLRQGIGETQYF.

For the CDR3, the DNA is TGTGCCAGCATGCCTAGCGGGTTTCCCGGGGAGCTGTTTTTT. This gives the protein CASMPSGFPGELFF. The chain links TRBV7-9 to TRBJ2-2; the match to TRBD2 covers 8 bases. The CDR3 loop spans 14 amino acids. The J segment lost 6 bases and the V segment lost 7 bases, leaving 7 bases of the junction unmatched. CDR1 is SEHNR and CDR2 is FQNEAQ in the germline V gene (reference sequence).